The 21 T cell receptor beta chains listed next were all sequenced from one sample in a study of beta chain features in type 1 diabetes. The whole isolated RNA underwent reverse transcription, so sequencing captured expressed TCRB transcripts. Sequencing used immunoSEQ multiplex PCR; TCRdb keeps in-frame clones, though not all of them. This table has fewer than 500,000 clones, about 14% appearing once. Sequenced material: naive CD4+ T cells from blood. These receptors were collected from a man under 40 in good health.

This clone was seen a handful of times. J is TRBJ2-5 and V is TRBV7-2, with TRBD2 matching 10 bases. V was pared by 5 bases and J by 2 bases, with 8 bases of the junction left unmatched. The germline CDR1 and CDR2 sequences are SGHTA and FQGNSA. This CDR3 spans 16 amino acids. CDR3 residues: CASSRPGLAAQETQYF. In DNA, the CDR3 is TGTGCCAGCAGCCGGCCCGGACTAGCGGCTCAAGAGACCCAGTACTTC. The whole variable domain, remainder taken from reference TRBV7-2 and TRBJ2-5, is GAGVSQSPSNKVTEKGKDVELRCDPISGHTALYWYRQSLGQGLEFLIYFQGNSAPDKSGLPSDRFSAERTGGSVSTLTIQRTQQEDSAVYLCASSRPGLAAQETQYFGPGTRLLVL.

This clone was counted a few times. The J gene is TRBJ2-1, the V gene TRBV9; TRBD2 aligns across 12 bases. The junction had 3 bases not matched to a gene; V was cut back by 3 bases and J by 8 bases. This CDR3 contains 14 residues. Germline loops: CDR1 SGDLS, CDR2 YYNGEE. CDR3 bases: TGTGCCAGCAGCGGGGCTAGCGGGAGGGATGAGCAGTTCTTC. This sequence encodes CASSGASGRDEQFF.

This chain connects TRBV29-1 to TRBJ1-2; D remains unclear. From germline, CDR1 is SQVTM and CDR2 ANQGSEA. Trimming shortened V by 4 bases and J by 7 bases, and 10 bases separated the two germline ends. This CDR3 has 11 residues. CDR3 nucleotides: TGCAGCGTTGTGGCGGATGGTGGCTACACCTTC. It is translated as CSVVADGGYTF.

This clone was detected a few times. CDR3 in amino acids: CASSLALAGLRETQYF. Here the CDR3 DNA reads TGTGCCAGCAGCTTAGCATTAGCGGGCTTAAGGGAGACCCAGTACTTC. The chain joins TRBV7-2 to TRBJ2-5; TRBD2 matches 7 bases. V was clipped by 0 bases and J by 5 bases; unmatched bases: 9. Germline V gives CDR1 SGHTA, CDR2 FQGNSA. This CDR3 region has 16 residues.

The V gene is TRBV30, the J gene TRBJ1-4; D unclear. The V and J ends lost 6 bases and 7 bases respectively, with 12 bases between them. The CDR3 runs 12 residues. In germline, CDR1 is GTSNPN, CDR2 SVGIG (reference sequence). CDR3: CACSRAVEKLFF. The CDR3 nucleotides are TGTGCCTGTTCCCGGGCGGTTGAAAAACTGTTTTTT.

This chain's CDR3 is CASSYNRGLGGNTIYF. CDR3 nucleotides: TGTGCCAGCAGTTACAACAGGGGACTGGGCGGAAACACCATATATTTT. This chain links TRBV9 with TRBJ1-3; the match to TRBD1 covers 7 bases. The CDR3 spans 16 residues. V gave up 5 bases and J gave up 4 bases; unmatched junction bases: 12. Germline V gene data show CDR1 as SGDLS and CDR2 as YYNGEE.

The chain combines TRBV4-3 with TRBJ1-1; D is ambiguous. Trimming took off 0 bases at V and 6 bases at J, with 8 bases between the two ends. The CDR3 contains 13 residues. Germline V gene lookup returns CDR1 LGHNA and CDR2 YSLEER. The CDR3 DNA reads as TGCGCCAGCAGCCAAGATTCCGGGGCTGAAGCTTTCTTT. Protein sequence: CASSQDSGAEAFF.

This clone was detected only a few times. This chain connects TRBV7-9 to TRBJ1-5; D ambiguous. V lost 1 base, J lost 9 bases, and 10 bases lay in between. Germline V lookup: CDR1 SEHNR, CDR2 FQNEAQ (reference sequence). This CDR3 region has 13 residues. The CDR3 bases are TGTGCCAGCAGCTTAGATCACATTGTGCCCCAGCATTTT. Encoded protein: CASSLDHIVPQHF.

J is TRBJ2-3 and V is TRBV11-3, with D perhaps assigned TRBD1 or TRBD2 (7 bases each). Germline assignment: CDR1 SGHNT and CDR2 YENEEA. The CDR3 sequence is 15 residues long. Trimming shortened V by 3 bases and J by 4 bases, and 14 bases separated the two germline ends. Here the CDR3 reads CASSFPGGVSDTQYF. CDR3 in DNA: TGTGCCAGCAGCTTCCCAGGGGGGGTGTCAGATACGCAGTATTTT.

In the case of this clone: This CDR3 is also generated by other DNA sequences in the sample. V gene TRBV20-1 combines with J gene TRBJ2-5; D gene uncertain. This CDR3 region has 11 residues. CDR1 DFQATT and CDR2 SNEGSKA come from the germline V gene (reference sequence). V lost 3 bases and J lost 4, with 6 bases in between. CDR3 sequence reads: CSARARETQYF. For the CDR3, the DNA is TGCAGTGCTAGGGCCCGAGAGACCCAGTACTTC.

The chain combines TRBV29-1 with TRBJ2-5, with D hard to call. The J call is doubtful: the DNA matches TRBJ2-7 better. CDR3 size: 11 residues. CDR1 and CDR2 from the germline V gene are SQVTM and ANQGSEA. The CDR3 DNA is TGCAGCGTTGAGGGTTCCTACGAGCAGTACTTC. It is translated as CSVEGSYEQYF.

This clone has just a few counts. V and J are TRBV15 and TRBJ2-1, with D possibly matching TRBD2 (5 bases). V lost 0 bases and J lost 2, with 14 bases in between. The CDR3 length is 17 residues. CDR1 LNHNV and CDR2 YYDKDF come from the germline V gene (reference sequence). CDR3 loop: CATSREPQGRAYNEQFF. The CDR3 region has the DNA TGTGCCACCAGCAGAGAACCCCAAGGGCGGGCCTACAATGAGCAGTTCTTC.

This clone was seen ten or more times. The chain has TRBV15 and TRBJ2-1, with TRBD2 matching over 7 bases. After removal of 0 bases from V and 7 bases from J, the junction contained 9 bases not matched to a gene. Per the germline V gene, CDR1 is LNHNV and CDR2 is YYDKDF (reference sequence). This CDR3 is built from 16 residues. The CDR3 here is CATSRDRASGTNEQFF. The DNA of the CDR3 is TGTGCCACCAGCAGAGACCGGGCTAGCGGTACAAATGAGCAGTTCTTC.

The chain couples TRBV29-1 to TRBJ1-2; D uncertain. V lost 2 bases to trimming and J lost 0 bases, with 7 bases between them. Per germline, CDR1 SQVTM and CDR2 ANQGSEA. The CDR3 runs 13 residues. CDR3 nucleotide sequence: TGCAGCGTTGAAAGCGAGGCTAACTATGGCTACACCTTC. Translation gives CSVESEANYGYTF.

The chain recombines TRBV5-1 with TRBJ2-4, with TRBD2 identical over 7 bases. Germline CDR1 is SGHRS and CDR2 is YFSETQ. This CDR3 has 14 residues. Germline trimming cut 3 bases from V and 5 bases from J; bases unmatched to any gene: 5. The CDR3: CASSYGTNQNIQYF. CDR3 bases: TGCGCCAGCAGCTACGGGACTAACCAAAACATTCAGTACTTC.

The chain is built from TRBV11-2 and TRBJ2-5, with D tentatively TRBD2 (7 bases). There are 15 residues in the CDR3. V lost 5 bases and J 5 bases, leaving 18 bases between the germline ends. Looked up from germline, CDR1 is SGHAT and CDR2 is FQNNGV. The CDR3 protein is CASSKAGAGVETQYF. The DNA of the CDR3 is TGTGCCAGCAGCAAGGCGGGGGCCGGGGTGGAGACCCAGTACTTC.

This chain connects TRBV29-1 to TRBJ1-1, with D possibly TRBD1 on 6 matching bases. Germline loops: CDR1 SQVTM, CDR2 ANQGSEA. CDR3 length: 13 residues. With 7 bases removed from V and 2 bases from J, the gap between germline ends came to 14 bases. The chain's CDR3 is CSAALTGNTEAFF. CDR3 DNA sequence: TGCAGCGCTGCGCTGACAGGCAACACTGAAGCTTTCTTT.

V usage is TRBV9 and J usage is TRBJ2-3, with 13 bases that match TRBD2. The CDR3 has 17 amino acids. Germline V gene data show CDR1 as SGDLS and CDR2 as YYNGEE. The J segment lost 6 bases and the V segment lost 0 bases, leaving 7 bases of the junction unmatched. The DNA for the CDR3 is TGTGCCAGCAGCGTAGATACTAGCGGGAGGGCCATGGATACGCAGTATTTT. It is translated as CASSVDTSGRAMDTQYF.

V is TRBV5-4 and J is TRBJ2-1, with D maybe TRBD2 (6 bases). Germline assignment: CDR1 SGHNT and CDR2 YYREEE (reference sequence). Trimming took 6 bases from V and 4 from J, leaving 17 bases between them. This CDR3 has 15 amino acids. Here the CDR3 DNA reads TGTGCCAGCAACTCCGGAGGGCCCGATTACAATGAGCAGTTCTTC. Translating gives CASNSGGPDYNEQFF.

The J gene is TRBJ2-1, the V gene TRBV4-3; 8 nucleotides line up with TRBD2. The CDR3 contains 17 residues. Germline assignment: CDR1 LGHNA and CDR2 YSLEER. V was pared by 0 bases and J by 8 bases, with 12 bases of the junction left unmatched. CDR3 coding DNA: TGCGCCAGCAGCCAAGATCCCCCAGCGGGAGTTGTGCATGAGCAGTTCTTC. It specifies CASSQDPPAGVVHEQFF.

The chain carries TRBV29-1 and TRBJ2-2, with 8 bases that match TRBD1. The CDR3 has 14 amino acids. Germline CDR1 is SQVTM and CDR2 is ANQGSEA. J lost 0 bases, V lost 7 bases, and 4 bases had no gene match. The CDR3 DNA sequence: TGCAGCGCGGCAGGGGGCCCGAACACCGGGGAGCTGTTTTTT. Translated, it gives CSAAGGPNTGELFF.